Following are 7 T cell receptor beta chains from one sample sequenced in a study of blood T cell repertoires in COVID-19. TCRdb's copy holds only in-frame clones and misses some; the assay was immunoSEQ multiplex PCR. The table records 100,000 to 150,000 clones, over 75% of them present only once. Sequencing input: peripheral blood. All receptors derive from a man aged 65 to 79 with active COVID-19.

The chain links TRBV30 to TRBJ2-2; TRBD2 matches 10 bases. Per germline, CDR1 GTSNPN and CDR2 SVGIG (reference sequence). V gave up 2 bases and J gave up 4 bases; unmatched junction bases: 4. This CDR3 region has 15 residues. CDR3 DNA: TGTGCCTGGAGTCTAGCGGGAGTCGGCACCGGGGAGCTGTTTTTT. This encodes CAWSLAGVGTGELFF.

V usage is TRBV27 and J usage is TRBJ2-7, with TRBD1 identical over 7 bases. V dropped 5 bases and J dropped 5; count of bases not matched to a gene: 9. CDR3 length: 14 residues. Per germline, CDR1 MNHEY and CDR2 SMNVEV (reference sequence). As DNA, the CDR3 is TGTGCCAGCAGTGGGCGACAGGGAGCCCACGAGCAGTACTTC. This sequence encodes CASSGRQGAHEQYF.

The chain has TRBV2 and TRBJ2-3, with 16 bases fitting TRBD2. Per the germline V gene, CDR1 is SNHLY and CDR2 is FYNNEI. Trimming at V came to 8 bases and at J to 3 bases, leaving 5 bases not matched to a gene. This CDR3 region has 16 residues. The CDR3 sequence is CASGGLAGGWTDTQYF. In nucleotides, the CDR3 is TGTGCCAGCGGGGGACTAGCGGGAGGGTGGACAGATACGCAGTATTTT. Filled out from reference TRBV2 and TRBJ2-3, the complete variable domain reads EPEVTQTPSHQVTQMGQEVILRCVPISNHLYFYWYRQILGQKVEFLVSFYNNEISEKSEIFDDQFSVERPDGSNFTLKIRSTKLEDSAMYFCASGGLAGGWTDTQYFGPGTRLTVL.

The V call is TRBV5-5, the J call TRBJ1-1; 9 bases are shared with TRBD1. V trimming: 3 bases; J trimming: 12 bases; junction bases outside the gene matches: 6. This CDR3 region has 12 residues. Germline CDR1 reads SGHKS; CDR2 reads YYEKEE (reference sequence). CDR3 sequence: CASSSWTGDSFF. For the CDR3, the DNA is TGTGCCAGCAGCTCCTGGACAGGGGACTCTTTCTTT.

The V call is TRBV18, the J call TRBJ2-2, with 8 bases identical to TRBD1. CDR1 is KGHSH and CDR2 is LQKENI in the germline V gene. V lost 4 bases, J lost 4 bases, and 5 bases stayed unmatched. This CDR3 comprises 15 residues. This CDR3 is CASSLGQGLTGELFF. CDR3 nucleotide sequence: TGTGCCAGCTCACTAGGACAGGGCCTCACCGGGGAGCTGTTTTTT.

The V gene is TRBV7-3, the J gene TRBJ2-3; 7 bases line up with TRBD1. Unmatched junction bases numbered 3, after V lost 3 bases and J lost 6 bases. Looked up from germline, CDR1 is SGHTA and CDR2 is FQGTGA. The CDR3 runs to 13 residues. The CDR3 DNA sequence: TGTGCCAGCAGCTTGGACAGGTCTGATACGCAGTATTTT. It translates to CASSLDRSDTQYF.

The V call is TRBV27, the J call TRBJ2-1; 10 bases fit TRBD2. The CDR3 loop spans 16 amino acids. CDR1 and CDR2 from the germline V gene are MNHEY and SMNVEV (reference sequence). V was pared by 6 bases and J by 4 bases, with 9 bases of the junction left unmatched. In DNA form, the CDR3 reads TGTGCCAGCAGCCGCGCCGGGACTAGCGTATACAATGAGCAGTTCTTC. It translates to CASSRAGTSVYNEQFF.